One and the same sample provided the 8 T cell receptor beta chains below, sequenced in a study of blood T cell repertoires in COVID-19. Here immunoSEQ multiplex PCR was the method, and the copy in TCRdb shows in-frame clones only, minus some. There are a few hundred thousand clones in the sample; roughly 90% occur only once, and 3% to 4% lies in the top ten. Input material: peripheral blood. These receptors were taken from a woman aged 60-70 years with COVID-19, enrolled during active disease.

The V call is TRBV7-9, the J call TRBJ1-1; D remains ambiguous. Germline loops: CDR1 SEHNR, CDR2 FQNEAQ (reference sequence). The V gene lost 4 bases and the J gene lost 0 bases, with 3 bases spanning the gap. CDR3 length equals 12 residues. The DNA for the CDR3 is TGTGCCAGCAGCTCAATGAACACTGAAGCTTTCTTT. This encodes CASSSMNTEAFF.

V gene TRBV18 combines with J gene TRBJ1-2, with D uncertain. The length of the CDR3 is 14 residues. V dropped 1 base and J dropped 3 bases, with 9 bases sitting between them. Germline V gene lookup returns CDR1 KGHSH and CDR2 LQKENI. This CDR3 is CASSPQTTDYGYTF. The CDR3 DNA sequence: TGTGCCAGCTCACCACAGACTACAGACTATGGCTACACCTTC.

V gene TRBV7-8 combines with J gene TRBJ2-5, with 10 bases identical to TRBD2. V shed 2 bases, J shed 5 bases, and the junction held 14 bases outside the gene matches. The CDR3 has 18 residues. Germline V gene lookup returns CDR1 SGHVS and CDR2 FQNEAQ. CDR3 residues: CASSLRVSGGPNRETQYF. CDR3 coding DNA: TGTGCCAGCAGCTTAAGGGTTAGCGGGGGGCCTAATAGGGAGACCCAGTACTTC.

This chain links TRBV19 with TRBJ1-4, with TRBD1 as a possible D gene (5 bases). The CDR3 is 15 amino acids. V was trimmed by 6 bases and J by 0 bases, leaving 11 bases between them. CDR1 LNHDA and CDR2 SQIVND come from the germline V gene (reference sequence). CDR3 in amino acids: CASRGRGATNEKLFF. CDR3 nucleotide sequence: TGTGCCAGTAGGGGTAGGGGTGCAACTAATGAAAAACTGTTTTTT.

The V gene is TRBV5-6, the J gene TRBJ1-5, with unresolved D. CDR3 length: 14 amino acids. The germline V gene encodes CDR1 SGHDT and CDR2 YYEEEE. V lost 4 bases, J lost 7 bases, and 15 bases lay in between. The DNA for the CDR3 is TGTGCCAGCAGCGGTGGGAGCGGGAGGCAGCCCCAGCATTTT. Amino acids: CASSGGSGRQPQHF.

J is TRBJ2-1 and V is TRBV28; TRBD2 is a possible D gene (5 bases). V was shortened by 2 bases and J by 6 bases, with 11 bases between the two germline ends. Germline V gene sequence: CDR1 MDHEN, CDR2 SYDVKM. The CDR3 consists of 14 residues. Here the CDR3 DNA reads TGTGCCAGCAGTTTAGGTCTAGCCTCCAATGAGCAGTTCTTC. Its protein product is CASSLGLASNEQFF.

This clone was found a few times. The gene calls are TRBV28 and TRBJ2-7; tentative D call: TRBD1 (5 bases). V lost 1 base and J lost 2, with 12 bases in between. CDR1 is MDHEN and CDR2 is SYDVKM in the germline V gene. The CDR3 has 15 residues. The CDR3 bases are TGTGCCAGCAGTTTATATTCAGGGTTAGCCTACGAGCAGTACTTC. Translated: CASSLYSGLAYEQYF. The whole variable domain, remainder taken from reference TRBV28 and TRBJ2-7, is DVKVTQSSRYLVKRTGEKVFLECVQDMDHENMFWYRQDPGLGLRLIYFSYDVKMKEKGDIPEGYSVSREKKERFSLILESASTNQTSMYLCASSLYSGLAYEQYFGPGTRLTVT.

The chain links TRBV7-6 to TRBJ1-1; TRBD1 matches at 9 bases. The CDR3 has 15 residues. The germline gives CDR1 SGHVS, CDR2 FNYEAQ. V lost 5 bases, J lost 4 bases, and 8 bases stayed unmatched. CDR3 amino acids: CASSLRDRVGTEAFF. CDR3 in DNA: TGTGCCAGCAGCCTCCGGGACAGGGTGGGCACTGAAGCTTTCTTT. The variable domain in full, with the rest retrieved from reference TRBV7-6 and TRBJ1-1, is GAGVSQSPRYKVTKRGQDVALRCDPISGHVSLYWYRQALGQGPEFLTYFNYEAQQDKSGLPNDRFSAERPEGSISTLTIQRTEQRDSAMYRCASSLRDRVGTEAFFGQGTRLTVV.